The 29 T cell receptor beta chains presented below share a single source sample, sequenced in a study of a mutant IDH1 vaccine in newly diagnosed glioma. These receptors have no known antigen. As for time point: week 35, safety follow-up. Every vaccination contained 300 ug of the mutant IDH1 20-mer peptide and was paired with topical imiquimod. Method: immunoSEQ multiplex PCR; TCRdb's copy keeps in-frame clones and lacks some. This sample has over 40,000 clones, with around 81% found just once. The material sequenced was PBMCs, taken from a glioma patient whose treatment included an IDH1 peptide vaccine. The receptor set was obtained from a woman aged 40 to 50 with glioma. Some clones in this sample may be carry-over from other donors' samples.

The chain couples TRBV7-2 to TRBJ1-3; D is uncertain. This CDR3 has 16 amino acids. The V gene's germline CDR1 is SGHTA and CDR2 FQGNSA. The germline V and J ends were trimmed by 7 bases and 4 bases, with 20 bases remaining between them. The CDR3 is CASKLTKGISGNTIYF. Here the CDR3 DNA reads TGTGCCAGCAAGCTTACGAAGGGTATTTCAGGAAACACCATATATTTT.

There are a few counts of this clone. V is TRBV7-8 and J is TRBJ1-1, with unresolved D. CDR3 size: 12 residues. Germline CDR1 is SGHVS and CDR2 is FQNEAQ. V lost 3 bases, J lost 13 bases, and 15 bases lay in between. CDR3 in DNA: TGTGCCAGCAGCTTTACCCCCGGGGTTGGTTTCTTT. Protein sequence: CASSFTPGVGFF.

V usage is TRBV7-8 and J usage is TRBJ2-1; D may be TRBD2 (6 bases). Trimming stripped 5 bases from V and 5 bases from J, with 13 bases between. The germline V gene has CDR1 SGHVS and CDR2 FQNEAQ. CDR3 size: 14 residues. CDR3 residues: CASSGGGSNNEQFF. CDR3 nucleotide sequence: TGTGCCAGCAGCGGGGGAGGATCGAACAATGAGCAGTTCTTC.

V usage is TRBV7-9 and J usage is TRBJ2-1; TRBD2 aligns across 12 bases. The CDR3 contains 16 residues. V lost 5 bases, J lost 7 bases, and 9 bases stayed unmatched. CDR1 and CDR2 (germline): SEHNR, FQNEAQ (reference sequence). The CDR3 here is CASSLGLAGLINEQFF. CDR3 DNA sequence: TGTGCCAGCAGCCTCGGACTAGCGGGGCTGATAAATGAGCAGTTCTTC.

The sample holds a few counts of this clone. V and J are TRBV6-1 and TRBJ2-2; tentative D call: TRBD2 (5 bases). From germline, CDR1 is MNHNS and CDR2 SASEGT. Deletions cut 4 bases from V and 7 bases from J, with 22 bases between. CDR3 size: 17 residues. This CDR3 reads CASSAWGWETPGGELFF. The DNA for the CDR3 is TGTGCCAGCAGTGCATGGGGATGGGAGACCCCGGGCGGGGAGCTGTTTTTT.

The chain recombines TRBV4-3 with TRBJ1-5; D is undetermined. The V gene's germline CDR1 is LGHNA and CDR2 YSLEER. Trimming pared 4 bases from V and 2 bases from J, leaving 12 bases between. The CDR3 has 15 residues. CDR3 sequence (DNA): TGCGCCAGCAGCCTTGAGCCTTATGGCAATCAGCCCCAGCATTTT. This translates into CASSLEPYGNQPQHF.

The V call is TRBV6-5, the J call TRBJ2-7; 10 bases line up with TRBD2. The CDR3 totals 16 residues. The V segment lost 1 base and the J segment 3 bases; nucleotides outside the gene matches: 6. Germline lookup yields CDR1 MNHEY and CDR2 SVGAGI. The CDR3 coding sequence is TGTGCCAGCAGTTACTTCACTAGCGGGGACAGCTACGAGCAGTACTTC. As protein: CASSYFTSGDSYEQYF.

The chain is built from TRBV29-1 and TRBJ1-2, with D possibly TRBD1 on 5 matching bases. The V gene's germline CDR1 is SQVTM and CDR2 ANQGSEA. V lost 5 bases and J 6 bases, leaving 10 bases between the germline ends. The CDR3 contains 11 residues. The CDR3 loop is CSVMGGNGYTF. Here the CDR3 DNA reads TGCAGCGTTATGGGGGGGAATGGCTACACCTTC.

DNA for the CDR3: TGTGCCACCTCCCGGCGGGTGGGCTCCTACGAGCAGTACTTC. It codes for CATSRRVGSYEQYF. The gene calls are TRBV28 and TRBJ2-7, with D perhaps TRBD2 (5 bases). There are 14 residues in the CDR3. CDR1 and CDR2 (germline): MDHEN, SYDVKM. Trimming stripped 10 bases from V and 0 bases from J, with 16 bases between.

This clone was counted between two and nine times. The V gene is TRBV2, the J gene TRBJ2-2, with 7 positions matching TRBD1. The CDR3 runs to 14 residues. Germline V lookup: CDR1 SNHLY, CDR2 FYNNEI. The V gene end was trimmed by 7 bases and the J gene end by 0 bases; junction bases not matched to a gene: 2. CDR3 in amino acids: CASMGQSNTGELFF. Written as DNA, the CDR3 is TGTGCCAGCATGGGACAGTCGAACACCGGGGAGCTGTTTTTT.

The chain is built from TRBV6-1 and TRBJ2-7; D may be TRBD2 (5 bases). Per the germline V gene, CDR1 is MNHNS and CDR2 is SASEGT. V was pared by 3 bases and J by 3 bases, with 9 bases between. The CDR3 is made up of 13 amino acids. CDR3 nucleotides: TGTGCCAGCAGTGAGAGCGGATACTACGAGCAGTACTTC. Translation: CASSESGYYEQYF.

V usage is TRBV7-2 and J usage is TRBJ2-6, with TRBD2 identical over 13 bases. The length of the CDR3 is 18 residues. CDR1 SGHTA and CDR2 FQGNSA come from the germline V gene. V lost 4 bases and J lost 2; bases outside the gene matches: 5. CDR3 bases: TGTGCCAGCAGCTCACTGGGACTAGCGGGGCCTGGGGCCAACGTCCTGACTTTC. This translates into CASSSLGLAGPGANVLTF.

The chain joins TRBV6-1 to TRBJ2-7, with 10 bases matching TRBD1. V was clipped by 6 bases and J by 2 bases; unmatched bases: 7. The CDR3 consists of 15 residues. CDR1 MNHNS and CDR2 SASEGT come from the germline V gene. The CDR3 here is CASRDRGRYTYEQYF. The CDR3, as DNA: TGTGCCAGCAGAGACAGGGGGCGCTATACCTACGAGCAGTACTTC.

This clone was seen a handful of times. The V call is TRBV7-2, the J call TRBJ1-6, with 7 bases matching TRBD1. Germline loops: CDR1 SGHTA, CDR2 FQGNSA. The J segment lost 14 bases and the V segment lost 4 bases, leaving 5 bases of the junction unmatched. The CDR3 is 12 residues long. The CDR3 region is CASSSRGQSLHF. For the CDR3, the DNA is TGTGCCAGCAGCTCACGGGGACAGTCCCTCCACTTT.

The chain joins TRBV28 to TRBJ1-4; TRBD1 matches 7 bases. In germline, CDR1 is MDHEN, CDR2 SYDVKM. V dropped 6 bases and J dropped 7; count of bases not matched to a gene: 17. The length of the CDR3 is 17 residues. CDR3 DNA: TGTGCCAGCAGCGCTTCGACAGGGTCAGGAGAGGGTGAAAAACTGTTTTTT. Amino acid sequence: CASSASTGSGEGEKLFF.

The chain uses TRBV5-5 and TRBJ1-1; tentative D call: TRBD1 (5 bases). Trimming cost V 0 bases and J 4 bases, with 22 bases left between them. Germline values: CDR1 SGHKS, CDR2 YYEKEE (reference sequence). CDR3 length equals 18 residues. The CDR3 spells CASSLAAGIRNRGTEAFF. CDR3 bases: TGTGCCAGCAGCTTGGCGGCCGGGATTCGTAATAGGGGCACTGAAGCTTTCTTT. Supplemented by reference TRBV5-5 and TRBJ1-1, the full variable domain reads DAGVTQSPTHLIKTRGQQVTLRCSPISGHKSVSWYQQVLGQGPQFIFQYYEKEERGRGNFPDRFSARQFPNYSSELNVNALLLGDSALYLCASSLAAGIRNRGTEAFFGQGTRLTVV.

This clone occurred once. The V gene is TRBV5-4, the J gene TRBJ2-7, with TRBD1 matching 9 bases. The germline CDR1 and CDR2 sequences are SGHNT and YYREEE (reference sequence). The V segment lost 4 bases and the J segment 0 bases; nucleotides outside the gene matches: 8. The CDR3 spans 16 residues. CDR3 DNA: TGTGCCAGCAGCCCCGGGACAGGGAACCCCTCCTACGAGCAGTACTTC. It translates to CASSPGTGNPSYEQYF.

The CDR3 reads CASSPGDEEAFF. The CDR3 nucleotides read TGTGCCAGTAGTCCTGGTGATGAGGAAGCTTTCTTT. This chain uses TRBV19 with TRBJ1-1; D uncertain. CDR3 length: 12 amino acids. The V and J ends lost 5 bases and 8 bases respectively, with 12 bases between them. The germline CDR1 and CDR2 sequences are LNHDA and SQIVND (reference sequence).

J is TRBJ2-7 and V is TRBV10-2, with D maybe TRBD1 (5 bases). Germline-derived CDR1 and CDR2 are WSHSY and SAAADI. Trimming shortened V by 8 bases and J by 1 base, and 15 bases separated the two germline ends. The CDR3 contains 14 residues. CDR3 DNA: TGCGCCAGCCGAGAGGCAGGGCTTTCCTACGAGCAGTACTTC. This encodes CASREAGLSYEQYF.

The genes are TRBV2 and TRBJ1-2; the D is unclear. This CDR3 contains 12 residues. The germline V gene encodes CDR1 SNHLY and CDR2 FYNNEI. Between the trimmed V and J ends, which lost 11 bases and 7 bases, there was a span of 17 bases. The CDR3 DNA sequence: TGTGCCGGGAGGTGGGGAAGTGGTGGCTACACCTTC. Amino acid sequence: CAGRWGSGGYTF.

A few counts support this clone. This rearrangement joins TRBV7-8 to TRBJ1-5; D possibly corresponds to TRBD1 (6 bases). This CDR3 contains 18 residues. The germline V gene has CDR1 SGHVS and CDR2 FQNEAQ. Trimming removed 1 base from V and 3 bases from J, with 19 bases in between. In DNA, the CDR3 is TGTGCCAGCAGCTTAGGAGGTAGGGGGGGCCGGGACAATCAGCCCCAGCATTTT. Translating it yields CASSLGGRGGRDNQPQHF.

The chain links TRBV6-4 to TRBJ2-1; 8 bases agree with TRBD2. The CDR3 runs to 17 residues. V was pared by 2 bases and J by 2 bases, with 8 bases of the junction left unmatched. Germline lookup yields CDR1 MRHNA and CDR2 SNTAGT. CDR3 DNA: TGTGCCAGCAGTGACGGAGCGGGAGATTCGCCCTACAATGAGCAGTTCTTC. It yields the protein CASSDGAGDSPYNEQFF.

The DNA of the CDR3 is TGTGCCAGCAGTTTTCACGCAGACTATGGCTACACCTTC. It translates to CASSFHADYGYTF. V usage is TRBV28 and J usage is TRBJ1-2; D not resolved. Deletions cut 3 bases from V and 3 bases from J, with 8 bases between. This CDR3 is built from 13 residues. Germline V gene data show CDR1 as MDHEN and CDR2 as SYDVKM.

The V call is TRBV11-2, the J call TRBJ2-7; 7 bases are shared with TRBD1. The V segment lost 1 base and the J segment 4 bases; nucleotides outside the gene matches: 4. This CDR3 has 14 amino acids. Per the germline V gene, CDR1 is SGHAT and CDR2 is FQNNGV. The CDR3: CASSLAGQIYEQYF. The CDR3 nucleotides are TGTGCCAGCAGCTTAGCGGGACAGATTTACGAGCAGTACTTC. Drawing the rest from reference TRBV11-2 and TRBJ2-7, the complete variable domain is EAGVAQSPRYKIIEKRQSVAFWCNPISGHATLYWYQQILGQGPKLLIQFQNNGVVDDSQLPKDRFSAERLKGVDSTLKIQPAKLEDSAVYLCASSLAGQIYEQYFGPGTRLTVT.

This CDR3 is CASSSSNLGTGAFF. The CDR3 coding sequence is TGTGCCAGCAGCTCCTCAAACCTCGGGACGGGTGCTTTCTTT. V is TRBV7-9 and J is TRBJ1-1, with D possibly matching TRBD1 (5 bases). The ends were cut back, 4 bases at V and 11 bases at J, with 20 bases in the middle. Germline-derived CDR1 and CDR2 are SEHNR and FQNEAQ (reference sequence). The CDR3 spans 14 residues.

The rearrangement links TRBV9 to TRBJ2-1, with D possibly matching TRBD2 (5 bases). CDR3 length: 13 residues. The V gene's germline CDR1 is SGDLS and CDR2 YYNGEE. The germline V and J ends were trimmed by 0 bases and 10 bases, with 11 bases remaining between them. The CDR3 DNA reads TGTGCCAGCAGCGTAGGAGCCTCGGGAGAGCAGTTCTTC. Encoded protein: CASSVGASGEQFF.

CDR3 in DNA: TGTGCCAGTAGCCCCCCCTCAAACTCTGGGGCCAACGTCCTGACTTTC. This encodes CASSPPSNSGANVLTF. The chain is built from TRBV19 and TRBJ2-6; D remains unclear. This CDR3 spans 16 amino acids. Germline CDR1 LNHDA, CDR2 SQIVND (reference sequence). The V end lost 6 bases, the J end lost 0 bases, and 12 bases lay between the germline ends.

This chain joins TRBV6-5 and TRBJ2-5; maybe TRBD2 (5 bases). CDR1 is MNHEY, CDR2 SVGAGI, per germline. The length of the CDR3 is 12 residues. V was shortened by 6 bases and J by 2 bases, with 7 bases between the two germline ends. The CDR3 DNA follows: TGTGCCAGCAGGAGGGATCAAGAGACCCAGTACTTC. Encoded protein: CASRRDQETQYF.

The chain links TRBV21-1 to TRBJ2-1; whether TRBD1, the table's D call, matches the DNA was not checked. TRBV21-1 is designated a pseudogene. The CDR3 loop spans 15 amino acids. This CDR3 reads CARKELGQGGHEQFF. Here the CDR3 DNA reads TGTGCCAGAAAGGAGTTGGGACAGGGTGGCCATGAGCAGTTCTTC.